This TCR beta chain originates from a study of blood T cell repertoires in COVID-19. Study-level background: Acute and convalescent COVID-19 specimens originated in the United States, Italy and Spain. From T cells, B-cell-depleted T cells, or PBMCs came the material, which was cDNA or gDNA.

The CDR3 totals 13 residues. The germline V gene has CDR1 MDHEN and CDR2 SYDVKM. V gave up 7 bases and J gave up 7 bases; unmatched junction bases: 8. Original data processing: For nucleated cells, counts were estimated from reference gene primer amplification. The protocol was immunoSEQ multiplex PCR, while the TCRdb copy is restricted to in-frame clones and leaves out a portion. V, J and clone size are taken as reported in that table, and D and trimming were inferred from the DNA itself. The data show roughly 91,000 clones, with roughly 82% seen just once and approximately 1.3% held by the top ten.

The chain links TRBV28 to TRBJ2-5; 8 positions agree with TRBD1. The TCR sequence derives from a woman aged 80 or older with acute or convalescent COVID-19. Sequencing used peripheral blood. In DNA, the CDR3 is TGTGCCAGCACCCTGGACAGGGTGGGGACCCAGTACTTC. It encodes CASTLDRVGTQYF.